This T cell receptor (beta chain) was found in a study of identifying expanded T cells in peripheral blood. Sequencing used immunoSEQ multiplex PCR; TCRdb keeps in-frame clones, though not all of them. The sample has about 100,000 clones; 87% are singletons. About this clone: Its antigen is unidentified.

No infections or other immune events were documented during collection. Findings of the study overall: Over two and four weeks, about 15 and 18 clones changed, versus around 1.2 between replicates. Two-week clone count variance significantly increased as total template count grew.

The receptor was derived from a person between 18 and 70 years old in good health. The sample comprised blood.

The CDR3 bases are TGTGCCAGCAGCTCCCACTCAGATACGCAGTATTTT. Translation: CASSSHSDTQYF. The chain has TRBV7-9 and TRBJ2-3, with D uncertain. The CDR3 runs 12 residues. The V end was cut by 4 bases, the J end by 4 bases, with 6 bases between. Germline CDR1 SEHNR, CDR2 FQNEAQ (reference sequence).